These T cell receptor beta chains were read from a single sample in a study of blood T cell repertoires in COVID-19. The repertoire was sequenced with immunoSEQ multiplex PCR; TCRdb's copy has only in-frame clones and lacks some. Among 130,000 to 150,000 clones listed, over 80% were seen once. The sequenced material came from peripheral blood. Receptors were obtained from a woman aged 45-59 years with acute or convalescent COVID-19. Both conserved end residues are part of each CDR3. Each record gives: D gene, clone size, J gene, V gene, CDR3 protein, CDR3 DNA. The D gene is left open where the match is weak. Not all rows give a size; the values are once, few, many and, for expanded clones, a class.

-,once,TRBJ2-7,TRBV12-3/TRBV12-4,CASSSFYEQYF,TGTGCCAGCAGTTCCTTCTACGAGCAGTACTTC
-,-,TRBJ2-1,TRBV19,CASSSREVEQFF,TGTGCCAGTAGTTCGAGAGAGGTTGAGCAGTTCTTC
TRBD2,-,TRBJ2-7,TRBV10-2,CASSEGWGGSAYEQYF,TGCGCCAGCAGTGAAGGTTGGGGCGGGAGCGCCTACGAGCAGTACTTC
TRBD1,-,TRBJ2-7,TRBV2,CAGGQGDEQYF,TGTGCCGGGGGACAGGGCGACGAGCAGTACTTC
-,-,TRBJ2-7,TRBV27,CASSSTSEQYF,TGTGCCAGCAGTTCGACTAGCGAGCAGTACTTC
-,-,TRBJ1-4,TRBV4-1,CASSRTLGEKLFF,TGCGCCAGCAGCCGGACTCTTGGGGAAAAACTGTTTTTT
-,-,TRBJ2-1,TRBV11-3,CASSLGGEYNEQFF,TGTGCCAGCAGCTTGGGCGGGGAGTACAATGAGCAGTTCTTC
-,-,TRBJ2-3,TRBV20-1,CSANQGSTQYF,TGCAGTGCAAACCAGGGGAGTACGCAGTATTTT
-,-,TRBJ1-5,TRBV5-6,CASSLGSRLDQPQHF,TGTGCCAGCAGCTTGGGATCGAGGTTGGATCAGCCCCAGCATTTT
-,-,TRBJ1-1,TRBV7-8,CASSYPQGDSTEAFF,TGTGCCAGCAGCTACCCACAAGGGGACTCGACTGAAGCTTTCTTT
-,-,TRBJ1-3,TRBV6-6,CAVEEGAGNTIYF,TGTGCCGTCGAGGAAGGAGCTGGAAACACCATATATTTT
-,-,TRBJ1-2,TRBV18,CASSPSVFGVQGYTF,TGTGCCAGCTCACCTTCCGTCTTCGGAGTTCAAGGCTACACCTTC
-,-,TRBJ2-2,TRBV9,CASRLAITGELFF,TGTGCCAGCAGGCTAGCGATCACCGGGGAGCTGTTTTTT
TRBD2,-,TRBJ2-7,TRBV27,CASSSSGSKQYF,TGTGCCAGCAGTTCTAGCGGGAGTAAGCAGTACTTC
-,-,TRBJ1-1,TRBV6-1,CASSEALRGGRAFF,TGTGCCAGCAGTGAAGCGCTTCGGGGGGGACGAGCTTTCTTT
TRBD1,-,TRBJ2-7,TRBV10-1,CASNYGQGYEQYF,TGCGCCAGCAATTATGGACAGGGGTACGAGCAGTACTTC
-,few,TRBJ1-5,TRBV2,CASTGPLGGQPQHF,TGTGCCAGCACCGGCCCATTGGGGGGTCAGCCCCAGCATTTT
-,-,TRBJ1-1,TRBV7-8,CASSNDRNTEAFF,TGTGCCAGCAGCAACGACAGAAACACTGAAGCTTTCTTT
-,-,TRBJ1-3,TRBV3-1/TRBV3-2,CASSQGATGNTIYF,TGTGCCAGCAGCCAAGGTGCGACAGGAAACACCATATATTTT
TRBD2,-,TRBJ2-1,TRBV3-1/TRBV3-2,CASSHVTLAGLDNEQFF,TGTGCCAGCAGCCACGTAACCCTAGCGGGATTGGACAATGAGCAGTTCTTC
TRBD1,-,TRBJ2-2,TRBV25-1,CASRAGTGSTGELFF,TGTGCCAGCAGAGCCGGGACAGGGTCCACCGGGGAGCTGTTTTTT
-,-,TRBJ1-1,TRBV28,CASSLGGPGAFF,TGTGCCAGCAGTTTGGGGGGGCCAGGAGCTTTCTTT
-,-,TRBJ1-2,TRBV6-1,CASSDRGRVPF,TGTGCCAGCAGTGATAGGGGCAGGGTACCCTTC
-,-,TRBJ2-7,TRBV7-2,CASSLGRFYEQYF,TGTGCCAGCAGCTTGGGGCGGTTCTACGAGCAGTACTTC
-,-,TRBJ1-5,TRBV9,CASSAGGYSNQPQHF,TGTGCCAGCAGCGCGGGAGGGTATAGCAATCAGCCCCAGCATTTT
TRBD2,-,TRBJ2-3,TRBV10-1,CASSRCRGGFPSTDTQYF,TGCGCCAGCAGTAGATGTCGCGGGGGGTTTCCAAGCACAGATACGCAGTATTTT
-,-,TRBJ1-2,TRBV5-1,CASSLGAAGYTF,TGCGCCAGCAGCCTGGGGGCAGCCGGCTACACCTTC
-,-,TRBJ2-2,TRBV7-2,CASAPREARKLFF,TGTGCCAGCGCACCGCGAGAGGCCCGGAAGCTGTTTTTT
-,-,TRBJ2-3,TRBV7-3,CASSTDSSGTDTQYF,TGTGCCAGCAGCACCGACTCATCGGGCACAGATACGCAGTATTTT
-,-,TRBJ2-3,TRBV5-4,CASTPGPRGSGTDTQYF,TGTGCCAGCACCCCCGGGCCCAGGGGATCAGGGACAGATACGCAGTATTTT
TRBD1,-,TRBJ1-2,TRBV28,CASSYISRDSYGYTF,TGTGCCAGCAGTTACATTTCCCGGGACAGTTATGGCTACACCTTC
TRBD1,once,TRBJ1-1,TRBV11-3,CASSLTGGEAFF,TGTGCCAGCAGCTTAACAGGGGGCGAAGCTTTCTTT
TRBD2,-,TRBJ2-1,TRBV24-1,CATSDPPDRAGIVEQFF,TGTGCCACCAGTGACCCGCCGGATCGAGCGGGAATCGTTGAGCAGTTCTTC
-,-,TRBJ1-2,TRBV27,CASSLLGQMNPYGYTF,TGTGCCAGCAGTTTACTTGGGCAGATGAACCCCTATGGCTACACCTTC
-,-,TRBJ2-7,TRBV6-5,CASSYLGGEQYF,TGTGCCAGCAGTTACCTAGGTGGGGAGCAGTACTTC
TRBD1,once,TRBJ1-2,TRBV7-2,CASSLASGGIWGYTF,TGTGCCAGCAGCTTAGCTTCAGGGGGGATCTGGGGCTACACCTTC
TRBD1,-,TRBJ2-7,TRBV19,CASSSRRTGHEQYF,TGTGCCAGTAGTTCCCGCCGGACAGGCCACGAGCAGTACTTC
-,-,TRBJ1-2,TRBV6-1,CASSEASRAPNYGYTF,TGTGCCAGCAGTGAAGCCTCGAGGGCTCCAAACTATGGCTACACCTTC
TRBD2,-,TRBJ2-3,TRBV9,CASSGTSGGVGTDTQYF,TGTGCCAGCAGCGGGACTAGCGGGGGGGTGGGCACAGATACGCAGTATTTT
TRBD2,-,TRBJ2-1,TRBV7-6,CASSLVLAGINEQFF,TGTGCCAGCAGCTTAGTTCTAGCGGGAATCAATGAGCAGTTCTTC
TRBD1,-,TRBJ1-6,TRBV5-1,CASSLEEGAVSPLHF,TGCGCCAGCAGCTTGGAGGAGGGGGCTGTTTCACCCCTCCACTTT
TRBD1,-,TRBJ1-2,TRBV10-1,CASSSGQGSSYGYTF,TGCGCCAGCAGTTCGGGACAGGGTAGTAGCTATGGCTACACCTTC
-,-,TRBJ1-1,TRBV2,CASRAWGRNTEAFF,TGTGCCAGCAGGGCATGGGGGCGGAACACTGAAGCTTTCTTT
TRBD1,-,TRBJ2-3,TRBV13,CASSLGTGSTDTQYF,TGTGCCAGCAGTCTCGGGACAGGAAGCACAGATACGCAGTATTTT
TRBD2,-,TRBJ2-3,TRBV19,CASTVGLAGTQYF,TGTGCCAGTACCGTGGGACTAGCGGGTACGCAGTATTTT
-,-,TRBJ1-5,TRBV6-5,CASGIQPNQPQHF,TGTGCCAGCGGAATACAGCCGAATCAGCCCCAGCATTTT
TRBD1,-,TRBJ1-1,TRBV18,CASSIPPYRGQGGVTEAFF,TGTGCCAGCTCGATACCCCCTTACAGGGGCCAAGGTGGGGTCACTGAAGCTTTCTTT